This T cell receptor (beta chain) came from a study of blood T cell repertoires in COVID-19. Study at large: Italy, Spain and the United States were the sources of the convalescent and acute COVID-19 samples. In each case, the material was cDNA or gDNA derived from T cells, B-cell-depleted T cells, or PBMCs.

Per the germline V gene, CDR1 is GTSNPN and CDR2 is SVGIG (reference sequence). CDR3 length equals 18 residues. V lost 2 bases and J lost 0; bases outside the gene matches: 15. Authors' analysis steps: Amplified reference gene primers provided the basis for estimating nucleated cell counts. Clones were sequenced by immunoSEQ multiplex PCR, and TCRdb holds only the in-frame ones, with some missing. That table gives V, J and clone size, and the DNA gave D and trimming. The repertoire holds more than 45,000 clones, with about 86% as singletons. The specimen was peripheral blood. The rearrangement joins TRBV30 to TRBJ1-1; 7 bases map to TRBD1. The receptor was derived from a woman aged 80 or over with acute or convalescent COVID-19. In DNA form, the CDR3 reads TGTGCCTGGAGTACCCTACAGGGGCTCCCCGTCATGAACACTGAAGCTTTCTTT. It specifies CAWSTLQGLPVMNTEAFF.